This T cell receptor beta chain comes out of a study of monozygotic twins with inflammatory bowel disease. Study-wide findings and caveats: Between concordant and discordant twins, repertoire similarity failed to differ, a result that limited power may explain.

Via template switching, UMIs carrying a 6-nucleotide sample barcode were introduced. TCRdb re-called the 5' RACE reads and catalogs CDR3 proteins one per entry, DNA excluded. The sample's table shows over 150,000 distinct CDR3 sequences. As for this clonotype: The antigen is undetermined.

The sequenced material came from blood. This TCR derives from a human donor with ulcerative colitis or Crohn's disease, or a healthy co-twin of an affected twin (not recorded which).

The CDR3 loop reads CASSQELPNYGYTF. The chain carries TRBV4-2 and TRBJ1-2. The CDR3 extends over 14 amino acids. Germline lookup yields CDR1 LGHNA and CDR2 YNFKEQ.